This note documents a single T cell receptor (beta chain) sequence. This entry is derived from a study of control samples from healthy donors and cancer patients. The CDR3 length is 16 residues. Clones were read by immunoSEQ multiplex PCR, and TCRdb kept only the in-frame ones, dropping some. Of a few thousand clones detected, roughly 77% appear once; the ten largest clones hold 9% to 10%. The sequenced sample consisted of formalin-fixed, paraffin-embedded tissue. The V gene is TRBV21-1, the J gene TRBJ2-7; the D call of TRBD1 is as the table states it, not checked on the DNA. TRBV21-1 counts as a pseudogene. The receptor's source is a female donor with melanoma. This CDR3 reads CASSKAGRQGFYEQYF. The CDR3 DNA is TGTGCCAGCAGCAAAGCGGGACGACAGGGTTTCTACGAGCAGTACTTC.